The 3 T cell receptor beta chains in this list originate from one sample, sequenced in a study of blood T cell repertoires in COVID-19. Repertoires were generated with immunoSEQ multiplex PCR, while TCRdb's copy carries only in-frame clones and drops some. The profile covers about 59,000 clones, with more than 85% appearing a single time and 4.5% to 5.5% taken by the ten largest. Sequencing used peripheral blood. The origin of the receptors is an older man in a cohort sampled during active COVID-19.

This chain joins TRBV4-1 and TRBJ1-1, with no clear D. Trimming stripped 0 bases from V and 5 bases from J, with 13 bases between. Germline lookup yields CDR1 MGHRA and CDR2 YSYEKL. The CDR3 has 15 amino acids. The CDR3 region has the DNA TGCGCCAGCAGCCAAGATCAGGTAGTCATTACTGAAGCTTTCTTT. The encoded protein is CASSQDQVVITEAFF.

The CDR3 bases are TGTGCCAGCAGCCGAAGCTTCCAGGGGGAGAGTCAGCCCCAGCATTTT. This encodes CASSRSFQGESQPQHF. This rearrangement joins TRBV5-5 to TRBJ1-5; 7 bases match TRBD1. V was pared by 4 bases and J by 6 bases, with 13 bases of the junction left unmatched. CDR1 SGHKS and CDR2 YYEKEE come from the germline V gene (reference sequence). The CDR3 extends over 16 amino acids.

The chain combines TRBV5-1 with TRBJ2-5, with TRBD2 as a possible D gene (6 bases). This CDR3 is 15 amino acids long. V lost 3 bases, J lost 5 bases, and 17 bases lay in between. Per the germline V gene, CDR1 is SGHRS and CDR2 is YFSETQ. CDR3 nucleotides: TGCGCCAGCAGCTGGCGGGGCGGGGTCCAGGAGACCCAGTACTTC. It codes for CASSWRGGVQETQYF. Full variable domain (rest looked up from reference TRBV5-1 and TRBJ2-5): KAGVTQTPRYLIKTRGQQVTLSCSPISGHRSVSWYQQTPGQGLQFLFEYFSETQRNKGNFPGRFSGRQFSNSRSEMNVSTLELGDSALYLCASSWRGGVQETQYFGPGTRLLVL.